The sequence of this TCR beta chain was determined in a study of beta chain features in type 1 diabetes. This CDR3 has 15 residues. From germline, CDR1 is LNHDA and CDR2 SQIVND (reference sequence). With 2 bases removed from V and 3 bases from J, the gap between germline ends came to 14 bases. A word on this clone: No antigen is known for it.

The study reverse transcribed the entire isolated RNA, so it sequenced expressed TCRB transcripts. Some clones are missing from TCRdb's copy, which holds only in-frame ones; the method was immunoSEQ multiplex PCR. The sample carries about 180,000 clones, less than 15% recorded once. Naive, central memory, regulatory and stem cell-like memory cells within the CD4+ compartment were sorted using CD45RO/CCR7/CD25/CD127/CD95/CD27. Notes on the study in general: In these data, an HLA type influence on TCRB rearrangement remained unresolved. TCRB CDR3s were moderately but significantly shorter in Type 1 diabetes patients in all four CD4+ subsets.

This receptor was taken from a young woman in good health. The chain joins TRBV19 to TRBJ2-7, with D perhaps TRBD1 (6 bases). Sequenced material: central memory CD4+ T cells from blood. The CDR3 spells CASSIWGQNDYEQYF. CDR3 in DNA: TGTGCCAGTAGTATATGGGGGCAGAACGACTACGAGCAGTACTTC.